This TCR beta chain is drawn from a study of blood T cell repertoires in COVID-19. V lost 2 bases to trimming and J lost 5 bases; unmatched junction nucleotides: 8. The length of the CDR3 is 15 residues. Per the germline V gene, CDR1 is KGHDR and CDR2 is SFDVKD. Sequenced by immunoSEQ multiplex PCR; TCRdb stores in-frame clones only, minus some. The sample holds approximately 100,000 clones, approximately 85% seen once. The genes are TRBV24-1 and TRBJ2-7; 7 bases map to TRBD1. The sequence was obtained from a human donor in a cohort sampled during active COVID-19. The specimen was peripheral blood. The DNA of the CDR3 is TGTGCCACCAGTGATTACAAGACAGGGTCCGACGAGCAGTACTTC. Amino acids: CATSDYKTGSDEQYF.